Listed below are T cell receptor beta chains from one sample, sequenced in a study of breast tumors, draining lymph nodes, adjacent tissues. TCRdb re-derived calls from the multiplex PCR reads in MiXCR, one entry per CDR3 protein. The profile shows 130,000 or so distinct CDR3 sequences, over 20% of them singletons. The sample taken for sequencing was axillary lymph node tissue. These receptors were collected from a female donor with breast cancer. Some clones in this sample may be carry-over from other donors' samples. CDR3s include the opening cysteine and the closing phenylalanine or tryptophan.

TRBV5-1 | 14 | CASSWTGSGETQYF
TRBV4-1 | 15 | CVSSQDLRLPNEQFF
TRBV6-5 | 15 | CASSYSGTARYEQYF
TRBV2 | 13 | CASSRNQGGGYTF
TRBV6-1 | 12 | CASSWSQGTQYF
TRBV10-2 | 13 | CASTLAGEETQYF
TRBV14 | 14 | CASSQRQNSYEQYF
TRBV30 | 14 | CAWGRQAGHQPQHF
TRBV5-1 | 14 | CASSRRQGHDTQYF
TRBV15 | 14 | CATSRDRGRSEAFF
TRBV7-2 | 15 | CASSPRGPGANVLTF
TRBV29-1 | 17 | CSVAGLLGQGNRNEQFF
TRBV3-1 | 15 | CASSQGGSGSYEQHF
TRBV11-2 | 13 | CASSLGRSYEQFF
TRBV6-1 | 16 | CASRWGGGWSTDTQYF
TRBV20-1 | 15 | CSARFFNRDSQRYTF
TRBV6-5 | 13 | CASRSRARNEQYF
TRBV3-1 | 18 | CASSQDRMREGRAYEQYF
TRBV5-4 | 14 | CASSFQGVADTQYF
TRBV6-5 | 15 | CASSYSGQGASEAFF
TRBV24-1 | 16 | CATSGAGGSRPDTQYF
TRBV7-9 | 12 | CASSQAADTQYF
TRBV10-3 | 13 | CAIATASLREQYF
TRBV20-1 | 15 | CSARGLAGVTDTQYF
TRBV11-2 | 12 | CASSLGIGELFF
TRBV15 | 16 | CATSRDLGTGVDEQFF
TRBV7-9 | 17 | CASSSPKRDGSTDTQYF